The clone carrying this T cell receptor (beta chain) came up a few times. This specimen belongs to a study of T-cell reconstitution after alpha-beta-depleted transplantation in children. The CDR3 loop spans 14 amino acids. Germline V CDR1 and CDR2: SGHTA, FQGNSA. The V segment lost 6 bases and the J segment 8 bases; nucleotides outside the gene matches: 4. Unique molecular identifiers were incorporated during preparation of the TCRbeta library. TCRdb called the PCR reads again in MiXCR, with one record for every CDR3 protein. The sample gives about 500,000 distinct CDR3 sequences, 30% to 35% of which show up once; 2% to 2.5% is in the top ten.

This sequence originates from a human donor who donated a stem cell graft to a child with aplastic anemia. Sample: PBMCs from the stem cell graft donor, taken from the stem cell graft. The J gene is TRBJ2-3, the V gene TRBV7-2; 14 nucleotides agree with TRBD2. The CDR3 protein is CASRGTSGSVTQYF. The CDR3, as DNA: TGTGCCAGCAGGGGGACTAGCGGGAGCGTTACGCAGTATTTT. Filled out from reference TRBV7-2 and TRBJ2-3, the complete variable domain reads GAGVSQSPSNKVTEKGKDVELRCDPISGHTALYWYRQSLGQGLEFLIYFQGNSAPDKSGLPSDRFSAERTGGSVSTLTIQRTQQEDSAVYLCASRGTSGSVTQYFGPGTRLTVL.